The 21 T cell receptor beta chains in this list originate from one sample, sequenced in a study of beta chain features in type 1 diabetes. Study results and limitations: Moderate yet significant TCRB CDR3 shortening was seen in Type 1 diabetes patients in all four CD4+ subsets.

Every isolated RNA sample was fully reverse transcribed, so sequencing captured expressed TCRB transcripts. Profiled with immunoSEQ multiplex PCR; TCRdb holds only in-frame clones, not every one. The sample lists under 350,000 clones; 14% were seen once. The antigens these receptors bind are not known. Sequencing was done on a sample of naive CD4+ T cells from blood. These receptors all stem from a young man with type 1 diabetes.

This rearrangement joins TRBV19 to TRBJ2-1, with a tentative D call TRBD2 (5 bases). V lost 1 base and J lost 3, with 13 bases in between. Looked up from germline, CDR1 is LNHDA and CDR2 is SQIVND (reference sequence). CDR3 length equals 16 residues. The CDR3 reads CASSIGRNYFYNEQFF. CDR3 nucleotides: TGTGCCAGTAGTATAGGGAGGAATTATTTCTACAATGAGCAGTTCTTC.

This rearrangement joins TRBV5-1 to TRBJ2-3; D gene uncertain. CDR3 size: 15 residues. The V gene lost 0 bases and the J gene lost 0 bases, with 8 bases spanning the gap. Germline V gives CDR1 SGHRS, CDR2 YFSETQ. CDR3 nucleotides: TGCGCCAGCAGCTTGGGGCAGACTAGCACAGATACGCAGTATTTT. Its translation is CASSLGQTSTDTQYF.

This clone came up a few times. This sequence joins TRBV2 and TRBJ2-2; maybe TRBD1 (5 bases). Trimming removed 11 bases at V and 7 bases at J, with 23 bases between. CDR3 size: 15 residues. Germline values: CDR1 SNHLY, CDR2 FYNNEI. The CDR3 bases are TGTGCCTCAAGTATAGGGGCGTTTCGTATCGGGGAGCTGTTTTTT. It translates to CASSIGAFRIGELFF.

The V gene is TRBV29-1, the J gene TRBJ2-3, with 10 positions matching TRBD2. Trimming cost V 6 bases and J 3 bases; bases outside gene matches: 6. The CDR3 is 14 amino acids. Germline lookup yields CDR1 SQVTM and CDR2 ANQGSEA. The CDR3 loop is CSVVNSGGTDTQYF. DNA of the CDR3: TGCAGCGTCGTTAATAGCGGGGGGACAGATACGCAGTATTTT.

The chain uses TRBV28 and TRBJ2-1; D uncertain. Per the germline V gene, CDR1 is MDHEN and CDR2 is SYDVKM. The V end was cut by 7 bases, the J end by 8 bases, with 9 bases between. The CDR3 loop spans 11 amino acids. CDR3 residues: CASNDGYEQFF. The CDR3 nucleotides read TGTGCCAGCAATGATGGCTATGAGCAGTTCTTC. Using reference TRBV28 and TRBJ2-1 for the parts outside the CDR3, the full variable domain is DVKVTQSSRYLVKRTGEKVFLECVQDMDHENMFWYRQDPGLGLRLIYFSYDVKMKEKGDIPEGYSVSREKKERFSLILESASTNQTSMYLCASNDGYEQFFGPGTRLTVL.

This clone was recorded a few times. The rearrangement links TRBV20-1 to TRBJ2-5, with D unresolved. This CDR3 has 11 amino acids. Germline values: CDR1 DFQATT, CDR2 SNEGSKA (reference sequence). The ends were cut back, 6 bases at V and 4 bases at J, with 9 bases in the middle. Written as DNA, the CDR3 is TGCAGTGCGAAGGAGCGAGAGACCCAGTACTTC. This codes for CSAKERETQYF.

The J gene is TRBJ2-5, the V gene TRBV7-2; D is uncertain. Trimming left V 4 bases short and J 8 bases short, with 17 bases between. Germline CDR1 SGHTA, CDR2 FQGNSA. The CDR3 is 14 residues long. For the CDR3, the DNA is TGTGCCAGCAGCTCCCGATACGTGGCACAAACCCAGTACTTC. This encodes CASSSRYVAQTQYF.

Only a few counts were recorded for this clone. The chain recombines TRBV7-2 with TRBJ1-1, with D possibly matching TRBD1 (6 bases). V was pared by 2 bases and J by 10 bases, with 14 bases between. The germline CDR1 and CDR2 sequences are SGHTA and FQGNSA. The CDR3 covers 13 residues. The CDR3 protein is CASSLRRDKSAFF. As DNA, the CDR3 is TGTGCCAGCAGCTTACGCCGGGACAAGTCAGCTTTCTTT.

This chain connects TRBV5-1 to TRBJ1-2, with TRBD1 matching 8 bases. CDR3 size: 18 residues. The J segment lost 8 bases and the V segment lost 0 bases, leaving 18 bases of the junction unmatched. The germline CDR1 and CDR2 sequences are SGHRS and YFSETQ. Written as DNA, the CDR3 is TGCGCCAGCAGCTTGGTGACCGGGACAGGAATTTCTAGTAGCGGCTACACCTTC. Its translation: CASSLVTGTGISSSGYTF.

A few counts support this clone. V and J are TRBV18 and TRBJ2-1; D gene ambiguous. Germline V gene lookup returns CDR1 KGHSH and CDR2 LQKENI. The CDR3 spans 16 residues. The V and J ends lost 3 bases and 0 bases respectively, with 12 bases between them. As DNA, the CDR3 is TGTGCCAGCTCACCGAGACACCTGAGCTCCTACAATGAGCAGTTCTTC. This encodes CASSPRHLSSYNEQFF.

The rearrangement joins TRBV6-1 to TRBJ2-3; D remains unclear. V was clipped by 3 bases and J by 3 bases, with 7 bases between them. The germline V gene encodes CDR1 MNHNS and CDR2 SASEGT. The CDR3 is 13 amino acids. The DNA for the CDR3 is TGTGCCAGCAGTGACCCGTCTACAGATACGCAGTATTTT. Translation gives CASSDPSTDTQYF.

CDR3 bases: TGTGCCAGCAGCGTAGACTTAATCAATGAGCAGTTCTTC. Protein: CASSVDLINEQFF. The chain uses TRBV9 and TRBJ2-1; no clear D gene. Trimming removed 0 bases from V and 6 bases from J, with 7 bases in between. This CDR3 is built from 13 residues. Germline CDR1 reads SGDLS; CDR2 reads YYNGEE.

J is TRBJ2-7 and V is TRBV5-6; D gene uncertain. Trimming stripped 1 base from V and 6 bases from J, with 8 bases between. This CDR3 has 12 residues. In germline, CDR1 is SGHDT, CDR2 YYEEEE. For the CDR3, the DNA is TGTGCCAGCAGCTTGCGCGGTGGCGAGCAGTACTTC. This encodes CASSLRGGEQYF.

The table lists this clone with a few counts. The chain carries TRBV7-2 and TRBJ2-7, with 7 bases identical to TRBD1. The V segment lost 3 bases and the J segment 2 bases; nucleotides outside the gene matches: 4. The CDR3 is 14 amino acids. The germline gives CDR1 SGHTA, CDR2 FQGNSA. The CDR3 DNA sequence: TGTGCCAGCAGCTTCGGACAGGACACCTACGAGCAGTACTTC. The encoded protein is CASSFGQDTYEQYF.

V and J are TRBV4-1 and TRBJ2-5; D is undetermined. The length of the CDR3 is 13 residues. The germline gives CDR1 MGHRA, CDR2 YSYEKL. The germline V and J ends were trimmed by 1 base and 5 bases, with 8 bases remaining between them. CDR3 amino acids: CASSQAFPETQYF. CDR3 nucleotides: TGCGCCAGCAGCCAAGCCTTCCCCGAGACCCAGTACTTC.

This clone has more than one count but fewer than ten. The gene calls are TRBV2 and TRBJ2-1; TRBD2 aligns across 13 bases. With V trimmed by 10 bases and J by 9 bases, 12 bases remained unmatched. The CDR3 consists of 15 residues. Germline CDR1 and CDR2: SNHLY and FYNNEI. Here the CDR3 DNA reads TGTGCCACTAGGACTAGCGGGAGTAAGATAAGTGAGCAGTTCTTC. It yields the protein CATRTSGSKISEQFF. The complete variable domain, with remaining parts taken from reference TRBV2 and TRBJ2-1, reads EPEVTQTPSHQVTQMGQEVILRCVPISNHLYFYWYRQILGQKVEFLVSFYNNEISEKSEIFDDQFSVERPDGSNFTLKIRSTKLEDSAMYFCATRTSGSKISEQFFGPGTRLTVL.

This clone appeared a few times. Other DNA sequences in this specimen translate into the identical CDR3. The V gene is TRBV28, the J gene TRBJ2-7, with D possibly matching TRBD2 (5 bases). Per the germline V gene, CDR1 is MDHEN and CDR2 is SYDVKM. Trimming pared 8 bases from V and 1 base from J, leaving 6 bases between. The CDR3 sequence is 11 residues long. The CDR3: CASGSSYEQYF. CDR3 coding DNA: TGTGCCAGCGGGAGTTCCTACGAGCAGTACTTC.

This sequence joins TRBV5-1 and TRBJ2-7; no firm D call. The CDR3 totals 13 residues. Germline CDR1 is SGHRS and CDR2 is YFSETQ. Trimming took 0 bases from V and 5 from J, leaving 9 bases between them. CDR3 loop: CASSLGGVNEQYF. In nucleotides, the CDR3 is TGCGCCAGCAGCTTGGGAGGTGTGAACGAGCAGTACTTC.

The chain has TRBV21-1 and TRBJ2-7; the table names TRBD2, a call not compared with the DNA. TRBV21-1 is assigned pseudogene status. This CDR3 is built from 11 residues. CDR3 DNA sequence: TGTGCCAGCAGGCCAGGAGGCGAGCAGTACTTC. The encoded protein is CASRPGGEQYF.

This clone was observed a handful of times. The same CDR3 arises from other DNA sequences in this sample as well. The chain recombines TRBV7-9 with TRBJ1-1; D is uncertain. Germline V lookup: CDR1 SEHNR, CDR2 FQNEAQ (reference sequence). V lost 3 bases and J 5 bases, leaving 10 bases between the germline ends. This CDR3 has 13 amino acids. CDR3 sequence (DNA): TGTGCCAGCAGCTTGGAGGGAGGTACTGAAGCTTTCTTT. Its protein is CASSLEGGTEAFF.

The sample holds a few counts of this clone. This chain joins TRBV6-6 and TRBJ1-1; TRBD1 might be the D (6 bases). The CDR3 runs 15 residues. CDR1 and CDR2 from the germline V gene are MNHNY and SVGAGI (reference sequence). V was pared by 6 bases and J by 1 base, with 15 bases between. Written as DNA, the CDR3 is TGTGCCAGCAGCGATACAGGGATTGGGAACACTGAAGCTTTCTTT. Its protein product is CASSDTGIGNTEAFF.